These T cell receptor beta chains were read from a single sample in a study of blood T cell repertoires in COVID-19. Clones were sequenced by immunoSEQ multiplex PCR, and TCRdb holds only the in-frame ones, with some missing. The sample lists about 180,000 clones; 80% to 90% were seen once. Material: peripheral blood. All receptors derive from a man aged 60 to 69 with acute or convalescent COVID-19. Both conserved end residues are part of each CDR3. The D gene is left open where the match is weak. Clone size is stated in some rows and not others, as once, few, many or a class when expanded.

d_gene,v_gene,j_gene,abundance,len,CDR3nt,CDR3aa
TRBD2,TRBV28,TRBJ2-7,NA,16,TGTGCCAGCAGGTTTGGGACTAGCGGGAGGGTGGACGAGCAGTACTTC,CASRFGTSGRVDEQYF
NA,TRBV2,TRBJ1-3,NA,14,TGTGCCAGCAGTGAATCAGGGGCTGGAAACACCATATATTTT,CASSESGAGNTIYF
TRBD2,TRBV19,TRBJ2-1,once,15,TGTGCCAGTAGTATGGGACTAGCGGGAGCCTATGAGCAGTTCTTC,CASSMGLAGAYEQFF
TRBD2,TRBV5-4,TRBJ2-5,NA,13,TGTGCCAGCAGCTTGACTAGCGGCGAGACCCAGTACTTC,CASSLTSGETQYF
TRBD1,TRBV4-3,TRBJ1-5,NA,15,TGCGCCAGCAGCCAAGGACAGGGCGCAAATCAGCCCCAGCATTTT,CASSQGQGANQPQHF
NA,TRBV10-1,TRBJ2-2,NA,17,TGCGCCAGCAGTGAGTCGGAGAGGGTGGTGGACACCGGGGAGCTGTTTTTT,CASSESERVVDTGELFF
NA,TRBV28,TRBJ1-2,few,14,TGTGCCAGCAGCCATGAGTATCTTAACTATGGCTACACCTTC,CASSHEYLNYGYTF
TRBD1,TRBV27,TRBJ2-1,NA,14,TGTGCCAGCAGTAAGCCGGGACAGACCCATGAGCAGTTCTTC,CASSKPGQTHEQFF
NA,TRBV7-6,TRBJ1-3,few,17,TGTGCCAGCAGCGGCCGGGGGACTAGCGTGGCCGGAAACACCATATATTTT,CASSGRGTSVAGNTIYF
TRBD1,TRBV27,TRBJ2-6,few,18,TGTGCCAGCAGTTTATCAGACAGGGGTTATTCTGGGGCCAACGTCCTGACTTTC,CASSLSDRGYSGANVLTF
TRBD1,TRBV9,TRBJ1-2,NA,15,TGTGCCAGCAGCCCCCGACAGGGCAACGCATATGGCTACACCTTC,CASSPRQGNAYGYTF
NA,TRBV20-1,TRBJ2-3,NA,10,TGCAGTGCGCAGACAGATACGCAGTATTTT,CSAQTDTQYF
TRBD1,TRBV3-1/TRBV3-2,TRBJ1-3,NA,18,TGTGCCAGCAGCCAAGCGACTGGGACAGCGCGCTCTGGAAACACCATATATTTT,CASSQATGTARSGNTIYF
NA,TRBV19,TRBJ2-4,NA,16,TGTGCCAGTAGTATAAGTCAACTACTAGCCAAAAACATTCAGTACTTC,CASSISQLLAKNIQYF
TRBD2,TRBV18,TRBJ2-2,NA,18,TGTGCCAGCTCGAAACAGCTAGCGGGAGGTTCGAACACCGGGGAGCTGTTTTTT,CASSKQLAGGSNTGELFF
TRBD2,TRBV7-9,TRBJ2-1,NA,15,TGTGCCAGCAGCTTCAACAGCGGGAGTGGCAATGAGCAGTTCTTC,CASSFNSGSGNEQFF
NA,TRBV7-9,TRBJ2-6,NA,13,TGTGCCAGCAGTGCGAAAGGGGCCAACGTCCTGACTTTC,CASSAKGANVLTF
TRBD2,TRBV10-2,TRBJ2-1,NA,15,TGCGCCGGGACTAGCGGAGGTGGCGGCAACAATGAGCAGTTCTTC,CAGTSGGGGNNEQFF
NA,TRBV5-1,TRBJ2-5,NA,15,TGCGCCAGCAGCTTGCGTTTAGCGGTACAAGAGACCCAGTACTTC,CASSLRLAVQETQYF
TRBD2,TRBV7-6,TRBJ2-5,NA,15,TGTGCCAGCAGCTTAGAAGCGGGAGAGCGGGAGACCCAGTACTTC,CASSLEAGERETQYF
NA,TRBV27,TRBJ1-1,NA,15,TGTGCCAGCAGCCCGTGGGGGGGCGTGGGCACTGAAGCTTTCTTT,CASSPWGGVGTEAFF
TRBD1,TRBV7-2,TRBJ1-1,few,13,TGTGCCAGCACCCTCGGGGGACAGGGTATCGCTTTCTTT,CASTLGGQGIAFF
NA,TRBV29-1,TRBJ2-3,NA,12,TGCAGCGGGAGGGCAGGGCCAGATACGCAGTATTTT,CSGRAGPDTQYF
TRBD1,TRBV7-8,TRBJ2-3,few,17,TGTGCCAGCAGCGCTCGACAGGGGACAACCCGGGCAGATACGCAGTATTTT,CASSARQGTTRADTQYF
NA,TRBV12-3/TRBV12-4,TRBJ2-1,NA,13,TGTGCCAGCAGTCCGACTAGTTTATATGAGCAGTTCTTC,CASSPTSLYEQFF
TRBD2,TRBV5-4,TRBJ2-7,NA,14,TGTGCCAGCAGCACGGGGAGCGGGATAGGCGAGCAGTACTTC,CASSTGSGIGEQYF
TRBD2,TRBV4-3,TRBJ2-1,NA,18,TGCGCCAGCAGCCAAGCCCTTCCGACTAGCGGGATGGGAAATGAGCAGTTCTTC,CASSQALPTSGMGNEQFF
TRBD1,TRBV2,TRBJ1-5,NA,17,TGTGCCAGCAGTGGACAGGGGAGTGTTAGAAGCAATCAGCCCCAGCATTTT,CASSGQGSVRSNQPQHF
NA,TRBV14,TRBJ2-1,NA,15,TGTGCCAGCAGCCGTTTGGGAGGCGAGCGGAATGAGCAGTTCTTC,CASSRLGGERNEQFF
TRBD2,TRBV3-1/TRBV3-2,TRBJ2-1,NA,17,TGTGCCAGCAGCCAAGACGGAGTTAGCGGGAGCTACAATGAGCAGTTCTTC,CASSQDGVSGSYNEQFF
TRBD1,TRBV28,TRBJ1-4,NA,15,TGTGCCAGCAGTTTAAGGCAGGGGGTAGATGAAAAACTGTTTTTT,CASSLRQGVDEKLFF
TRBD2,TRBV14,TRBJ2-1,NA,15,TGTGCCAGCAGCCAAGGCGGGAGTTCCTACAATGAGCAGTTCTTC,CASSQGGSSYNEQFF
NA,TRBV19,TRBJ1-2,NA,14,TGTGCCAGTAGCCCCGGGACATCGCCCCGAGGCTACACCTTC,CASSPGTSPRGYTF
NA,TRBV27,TRBJ1-5,few,13,TGTGCCAGCAGTGACAGACCCAATCAGCCCCAGCATTTT,CASSDRPNQPQHF
TRBD1,TRBV5-6,TRBJ1-2,NA,15,TGTGCCAGCAGCTTCAAGGACAGGAGAGGGTATGGCTACACCTTC,CASSFKDRRGYGYTF
NA,TRBV21-1,TRBJ2-3,NA,13,TGTGCCAGCAGCACCGACAGCCGAGATACGCAGTATTTT,CASSTDSRDTQYF
TRBD1,TRBV19,TRBJ2-5,NA,15,TGTGCCAGTAGTTCAGGGGGCTCGACACCAGAGACCCAGTACTTC,CASSSGGSTPETQYF
NA,TRBV2,TRBJ2-5,few,17,TGTGCCAGCAGTTGGAGTGGAACAGGGATTCTTCAAGAGACCCAGTACTTC,CASSWSGTGILQETQYF
NA,TRBV18,TRBJ1-2,NA,16,TGTGCCAGCTCACGACCGACAGGAGTCCCTAACTATGGCTACACCTTC,CASSRPTGVPNYGYTF
TRBD1,TRBV6-5,TRBJ1-5,NA,15,TGTGCCAGCAGTCCGGACAGGGCTGGCAATCAGCCCCAGCATTTT,CASSPDRAGNQPQHF
NA,TRBV27,TRBJ2-7,NA,14,TGTGCCAGCAGACCCCACCGGGGAGATTACGAGCAGTACTTC,CASRPHRGDYEQYF
NA,TRBV28,TRBJ1-4,few,13,TGTGCCAGCAGTGACGCAGGGAATGAAAAACTGTTTTTT,CASSDAGNEKLFF
NA,TRBV30,TRBJ1-2,NA,14,TGTGCCTGGAGTTCAAGGGCGGGCGGCGGTGGCTACACCTTC,CAWSSRAGGGGYTF
TRBD1,TRBV6-5,TRBJ2-7,NA,15,TGTGCCAGCAGTTACTTAAGACAGGGGGCCAAAGAGCAGTACTTC,CASSYLRQGAKEQYF
NA,TRBV14,TRBJ2-2,NA,16,TGTGCCAGCAGCCAAGGACCTTCCGGGGGAAAGTATGGGCTGTTTTTT,CASSQGPSGGKYGLFF
NA,TRBV30,TRBJ2-1,once,11,TGTGCCTGGAAAACTACAGGCGAGCAGTTCTTC,CAWKTTGEQFF
TRBD2,TRBV19,TRBJ2-1,NA,14,TGTGCCAGTACCACGGGACTAGCGGGAGGGGAGCAGTTCTTC,CASTTGLAGGEQFF
TRBD2,TRBV5-4,TRBJ2-1,NA,16,TGTGCCAGCAGCACCGGGACTAGCGGGCTGTACAATGAGCAGTTCTTC,CASSTGTSGLYNEQFF